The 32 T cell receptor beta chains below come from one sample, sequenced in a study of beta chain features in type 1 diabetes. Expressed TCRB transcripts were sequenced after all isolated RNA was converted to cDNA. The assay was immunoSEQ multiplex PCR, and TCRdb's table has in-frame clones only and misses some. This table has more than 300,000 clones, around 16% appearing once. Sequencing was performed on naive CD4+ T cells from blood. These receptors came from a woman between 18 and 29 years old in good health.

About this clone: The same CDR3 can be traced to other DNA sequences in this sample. CDR3 nucleotide sequence: TGCAGCGTTGGGGGCCTAGCCAAAAACATTCAGTACTTC. As protein: CSVGGLAKNIQYF. This rearrangement joins TRBV29-1 to TRBJ2-4; D is possibly TRBD1 (5 bases). CDR3 length: 13 residues. Trimming removed 4 bases at V and 0 bases at J, with 7 bases between. Germline V CDR1 and CDR2: SQVTM, ANQGSEA. The entire variable domain, with the rest obtained from reference TRBV29-1 and TRBJ2-4, is as follows: SAVISQKPSRDICQRGTSLTIQCQVDSQVTMMFWYRQQPGQSLTLIATANQGSEATYESGFVIDKFPISRPNLTFSTLTVSNMSPEDSSIYLCSVGGLAKNIQYFGAGTRLSVL.

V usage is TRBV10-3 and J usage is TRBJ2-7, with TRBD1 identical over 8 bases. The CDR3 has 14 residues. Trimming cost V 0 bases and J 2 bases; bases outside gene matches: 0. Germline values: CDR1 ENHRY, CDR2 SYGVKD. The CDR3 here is CAISESTGAYEQYF. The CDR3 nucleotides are TGTGCCATCAGTGAGTCGACAGGGGCCTACGAGCAGTACTTC.

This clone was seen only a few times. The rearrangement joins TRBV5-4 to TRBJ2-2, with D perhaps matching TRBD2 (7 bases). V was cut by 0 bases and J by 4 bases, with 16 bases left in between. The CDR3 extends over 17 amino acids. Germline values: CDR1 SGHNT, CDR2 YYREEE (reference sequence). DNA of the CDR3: TGTGCCAGCAGCTTGGCTCGCGGGGGCGCGAGCACCGGGGAGCTGTTTTTT. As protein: CASSLARGGASTGELFF.

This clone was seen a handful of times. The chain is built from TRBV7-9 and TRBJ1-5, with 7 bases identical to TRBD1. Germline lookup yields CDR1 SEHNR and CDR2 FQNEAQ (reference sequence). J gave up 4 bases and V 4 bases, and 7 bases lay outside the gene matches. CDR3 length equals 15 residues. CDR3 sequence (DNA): TGTGCCAGCAGCTCCCGACAGGGTCCTAATCAGCCCCAGCATTTT. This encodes CASSSRQGPNQPQHF. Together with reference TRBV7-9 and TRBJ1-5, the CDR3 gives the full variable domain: DTGVSQNPRHKITKRGQNVTFRCDPISEHNRLYWYRQTLGQGPEFLTYFQNEAQLEKSRLLSDRFSAERPKGSFSTLEIQRTEQGDSAMYLCASSSRQGPNQPQHFGDGTRLSIL.

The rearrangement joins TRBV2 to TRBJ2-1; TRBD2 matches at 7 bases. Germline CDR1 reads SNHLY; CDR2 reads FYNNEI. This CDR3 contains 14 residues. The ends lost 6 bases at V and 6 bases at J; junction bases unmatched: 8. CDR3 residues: CASRKEGGANEQFF. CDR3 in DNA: TGTGCCAGCAGGAAGGAGGGAGGGGCCAATGAGCAGTTCTTC. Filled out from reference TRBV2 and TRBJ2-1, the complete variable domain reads EPEVTQTPSHQVTQMGQEVILRCVPISNHLYFYWYRQILGQKVEFLVSFYNNEISEKSEIFDDQFSVERPDGSNFTLKIRSTKLEDSAMYFCASRKEGGANEQFFGPGTRLTVL.

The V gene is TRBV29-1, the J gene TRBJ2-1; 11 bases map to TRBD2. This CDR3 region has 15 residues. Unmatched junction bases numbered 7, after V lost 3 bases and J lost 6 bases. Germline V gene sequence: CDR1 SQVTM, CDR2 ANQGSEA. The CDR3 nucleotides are TGCAGCGTTGAGGGGACTAGCGGAGCTACCAATGAGCAGTTCTTC. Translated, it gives CSVEGTSGATNEQFF.

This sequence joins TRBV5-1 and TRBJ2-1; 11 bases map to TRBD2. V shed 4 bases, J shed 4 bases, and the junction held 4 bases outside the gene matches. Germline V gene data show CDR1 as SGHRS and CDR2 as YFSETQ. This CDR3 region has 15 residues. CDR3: CASSLGLAEYNEQFF. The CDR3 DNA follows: TGCGCCAGCAGCCTGGGACTAGCGGAATACAATGAGCAGTTCTTC.

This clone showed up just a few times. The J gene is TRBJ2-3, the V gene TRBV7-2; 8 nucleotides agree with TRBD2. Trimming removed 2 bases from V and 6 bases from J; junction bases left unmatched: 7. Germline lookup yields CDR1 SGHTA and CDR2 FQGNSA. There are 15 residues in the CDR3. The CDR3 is CASSLNGRARDTQYF. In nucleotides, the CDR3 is TGTGCCAGCAGCTTAAACGGGAGGGCCCGGGATACGCAGTATTTT.

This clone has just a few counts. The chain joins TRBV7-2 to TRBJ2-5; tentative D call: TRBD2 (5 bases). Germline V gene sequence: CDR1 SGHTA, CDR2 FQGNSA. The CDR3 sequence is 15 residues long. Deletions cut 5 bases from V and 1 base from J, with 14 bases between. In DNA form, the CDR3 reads TGTGCCAGCAGCCTTTCGCGGGCCATCCAAGAGACCCAGTACTTC. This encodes CASSLSRAIQETQYF.

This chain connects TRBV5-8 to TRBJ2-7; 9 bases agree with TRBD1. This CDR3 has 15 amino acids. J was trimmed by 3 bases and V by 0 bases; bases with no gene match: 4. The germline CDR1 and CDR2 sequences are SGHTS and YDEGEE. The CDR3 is CASSLATGGFYEQYF. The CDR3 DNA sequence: TGTGCCAGCAGCTTGGCTACAGGGGGCTTCTACGAGCAGTACTTC.

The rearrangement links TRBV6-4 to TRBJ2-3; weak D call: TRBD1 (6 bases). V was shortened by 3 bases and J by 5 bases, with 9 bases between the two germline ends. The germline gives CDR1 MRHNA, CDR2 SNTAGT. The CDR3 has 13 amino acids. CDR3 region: CASSEQGGDTQYF. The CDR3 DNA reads TGTGCCAGCAGTGAACAAGGGGGAGATACGCAGTATTTT.

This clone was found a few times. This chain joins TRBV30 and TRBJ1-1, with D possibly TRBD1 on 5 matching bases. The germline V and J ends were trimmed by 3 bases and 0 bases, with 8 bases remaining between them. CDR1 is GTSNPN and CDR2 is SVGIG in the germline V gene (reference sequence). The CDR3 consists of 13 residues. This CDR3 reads CAWRGGVNTEAFF. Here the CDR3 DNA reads TGTGCCTGGAGAGGAGGGGTGAACACTGAAGCTTTCTTT.

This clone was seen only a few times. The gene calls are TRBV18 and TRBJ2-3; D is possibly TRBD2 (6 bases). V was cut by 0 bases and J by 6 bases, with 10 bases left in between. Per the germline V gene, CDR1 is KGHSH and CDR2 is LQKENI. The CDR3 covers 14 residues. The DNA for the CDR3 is TGTGCCAGCTCACCACCTGCGGGACGGGATACGCAGTATTTT. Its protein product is CASSPPAGRDTQYF.

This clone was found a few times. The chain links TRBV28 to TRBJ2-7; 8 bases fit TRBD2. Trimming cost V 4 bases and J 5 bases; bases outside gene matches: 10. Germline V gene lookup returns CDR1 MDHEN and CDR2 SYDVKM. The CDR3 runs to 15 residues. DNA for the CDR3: TGTGCCAGCAGTTCGGGACTAGTAACCCCCCACGAGCAGTACTTC. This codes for CASSSGLVTPHEQYF.

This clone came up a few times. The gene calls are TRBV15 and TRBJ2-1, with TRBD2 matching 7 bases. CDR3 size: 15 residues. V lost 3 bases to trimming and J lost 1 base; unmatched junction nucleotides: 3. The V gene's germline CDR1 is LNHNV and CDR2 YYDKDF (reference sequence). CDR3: CATSRRAGSYNEQFF. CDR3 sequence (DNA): TGTGCCACCAGCAGGAGAGCGGGATCCTACAATGAGCAGTTCTTC. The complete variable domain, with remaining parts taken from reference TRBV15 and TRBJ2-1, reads DAMVIQNPRYQVTQFGKPVTLSCSQTLNHNVMYWYQQKSSQAPKLLFHYYDKDFNNEADTPDNFQSRRPNTSFCFLDIRSPGLGDTAMYLCATSRRAGSYNEQFFGPGTRLTVL.

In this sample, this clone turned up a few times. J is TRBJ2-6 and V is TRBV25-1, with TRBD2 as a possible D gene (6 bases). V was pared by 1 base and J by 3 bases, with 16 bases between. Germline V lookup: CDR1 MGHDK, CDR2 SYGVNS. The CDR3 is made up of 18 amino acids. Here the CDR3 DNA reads TGTGCCAGCAGTGAATCTCTCGGGGGTTCGGGTGGGGCCAACGTCCTGACTTTC. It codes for CASSESLGGSGGANVLTF. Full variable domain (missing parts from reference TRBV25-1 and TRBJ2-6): EADIYQTPRYLVIGTGKKITLECSQTMGHDKMYWYQQDPGMELHLIHYSYGVNSTEKGDLSSESTVSRIRTEHFPLTLESARPSHTSQYLCASSESLGGSGGANVLTFGAGSRLTVL.

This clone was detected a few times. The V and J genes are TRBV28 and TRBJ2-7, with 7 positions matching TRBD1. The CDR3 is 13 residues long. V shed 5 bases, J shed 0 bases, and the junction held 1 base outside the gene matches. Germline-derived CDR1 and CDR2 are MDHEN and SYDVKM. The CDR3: CASSPGGSYEQYF. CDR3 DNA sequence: TGTGCCAGCAGTCCAGGGGGCTCCTACGAGCAGTACTTC.

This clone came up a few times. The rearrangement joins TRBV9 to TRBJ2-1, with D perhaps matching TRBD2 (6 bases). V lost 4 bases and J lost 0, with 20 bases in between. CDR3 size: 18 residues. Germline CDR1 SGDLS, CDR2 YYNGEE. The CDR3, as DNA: TGTGCCAGCAGCCCCCGGGAGACAGAGGCTAGCTCCTACAATGAGCAGTTCTTC. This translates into CASSPRETEASSYNEQFF.

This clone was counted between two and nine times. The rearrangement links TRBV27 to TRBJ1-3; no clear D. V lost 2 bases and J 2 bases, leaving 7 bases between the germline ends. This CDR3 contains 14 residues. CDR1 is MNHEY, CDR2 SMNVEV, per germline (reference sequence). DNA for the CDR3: TGTGCCAGCAGTTTACGAGGGACTGGAAACACCATATATTTT. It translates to CASSLRGTGNTIYF.

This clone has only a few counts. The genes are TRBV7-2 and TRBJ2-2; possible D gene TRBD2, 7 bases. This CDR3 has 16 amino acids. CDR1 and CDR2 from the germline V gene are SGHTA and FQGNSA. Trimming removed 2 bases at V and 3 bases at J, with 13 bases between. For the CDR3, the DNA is TGTGCCAGCAGCTTATTTGGGGGGGGCGACACCGGGGAGCTGTTTTTT. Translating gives CASSLFGGGDTGELFF.

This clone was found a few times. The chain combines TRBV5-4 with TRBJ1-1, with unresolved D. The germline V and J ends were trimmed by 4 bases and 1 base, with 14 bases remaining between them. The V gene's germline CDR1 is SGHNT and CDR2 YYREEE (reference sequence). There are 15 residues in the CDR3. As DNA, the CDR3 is TGTGCCAGCAGCCCCCCGGGGAGGGCGAACACTGAAGCTTTCTTT. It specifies CASSPPGRANTEAFF. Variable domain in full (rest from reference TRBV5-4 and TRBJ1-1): ETGVTQSPTHLIKTRGQQVTLRCSSQSGHNTVSWYQQALGQGPQFIFQYYREEENGRGNFPPRFSGLQFPNYSSELNVNALELDDSALYLCASSPPGRANTEAFFGQGTRLTVV.

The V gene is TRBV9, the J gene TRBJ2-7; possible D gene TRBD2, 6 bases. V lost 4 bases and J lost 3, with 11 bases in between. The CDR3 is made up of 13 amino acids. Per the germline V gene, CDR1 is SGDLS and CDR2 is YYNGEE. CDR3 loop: CASSSGTYYEQYF. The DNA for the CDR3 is TGTGCCAGCAGCTCGGGGACTTACTACGAGCAGTACTTC.

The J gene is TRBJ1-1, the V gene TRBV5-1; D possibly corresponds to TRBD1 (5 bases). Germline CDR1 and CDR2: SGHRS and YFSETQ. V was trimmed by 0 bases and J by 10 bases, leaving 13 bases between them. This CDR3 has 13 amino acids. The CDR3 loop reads CASSLDDSWGAFF. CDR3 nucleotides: TGCGCCAGCAGCTTGGACGACAGCTGGGGAGCTTTCTTT.

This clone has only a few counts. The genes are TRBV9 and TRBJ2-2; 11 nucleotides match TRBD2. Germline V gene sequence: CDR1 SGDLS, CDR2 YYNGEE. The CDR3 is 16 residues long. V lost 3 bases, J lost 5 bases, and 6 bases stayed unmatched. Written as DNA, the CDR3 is TGTGCCAGCAGCGCTAGCGGGAGGTTAGGTACCGGGGAGCTGTTTTTT. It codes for CASSASGRLGTGELFF.

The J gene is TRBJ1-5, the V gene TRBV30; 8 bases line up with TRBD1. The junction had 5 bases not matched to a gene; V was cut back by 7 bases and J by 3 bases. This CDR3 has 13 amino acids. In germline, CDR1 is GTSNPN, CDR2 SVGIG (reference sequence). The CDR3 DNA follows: TGTGCCTCCACGGACAGGGACAATCAGCCCCAGCATTTT. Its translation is CASTDRDNQPQHF.

CDR3 nucleotide sequence: TGTGCCAGCAGTACTAGTCCGACTATACTGTACTTC. Residues: CASSTSPTILYF. This rearrangement joins TRBV28 to TRBJ2-4; a weak D match, TRBD2 (5 bases). V was pared by 5 bases and J by 15 bases, with 17 bases between. Germline-derived CDR1 and CDR2 are MDHEN and SYDVKM. The CDR3 covers 12 residues. The full variable domain, its missing parts supplied by reference TRBV28 and TRBJ2-4, is DVKVTQSSRYLVKRTGEKVFLECVQDMDHENMFWYRQDPGLGLRLIYFSYDVKMKEKGDIPEGYSVSREKKERFSLILESASTNQTSMYLCASSTSPTILYFGAGTRLSVL.

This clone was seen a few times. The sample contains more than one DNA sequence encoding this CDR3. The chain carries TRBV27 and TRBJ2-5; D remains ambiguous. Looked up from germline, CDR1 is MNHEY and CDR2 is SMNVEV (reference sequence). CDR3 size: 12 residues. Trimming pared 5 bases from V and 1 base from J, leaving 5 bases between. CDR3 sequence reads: CASSRSQETQYF. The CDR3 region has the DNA TGTGCCAGCAGTCGGAGCCAAGAGACCCAGTACTTC.

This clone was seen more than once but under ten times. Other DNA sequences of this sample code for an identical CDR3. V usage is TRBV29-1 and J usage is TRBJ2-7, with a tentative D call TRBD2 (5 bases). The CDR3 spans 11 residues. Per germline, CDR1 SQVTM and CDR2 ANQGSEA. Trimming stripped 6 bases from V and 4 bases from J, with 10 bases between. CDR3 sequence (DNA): TGCAGCGTGGGGAGTGGGTACGAGCAGTACTTC. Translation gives CSVGSGYEQYF.

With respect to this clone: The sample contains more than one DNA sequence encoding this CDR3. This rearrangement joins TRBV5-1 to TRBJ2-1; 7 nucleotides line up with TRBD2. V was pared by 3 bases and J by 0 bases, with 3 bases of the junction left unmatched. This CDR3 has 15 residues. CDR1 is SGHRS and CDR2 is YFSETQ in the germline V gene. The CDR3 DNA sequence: TGCGCCAGCAGCTCTAGCGGCAGCTCCTACAATGAGCAGTTCTTC. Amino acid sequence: CASSSSGSSYNEQFF.

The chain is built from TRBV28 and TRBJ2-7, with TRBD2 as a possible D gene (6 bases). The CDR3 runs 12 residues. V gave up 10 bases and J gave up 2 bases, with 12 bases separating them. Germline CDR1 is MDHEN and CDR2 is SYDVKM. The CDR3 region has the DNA TGTGCCACTGGGACTTCGACCTACGAGCAGTACTTC. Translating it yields CATGTSTYEQYF.

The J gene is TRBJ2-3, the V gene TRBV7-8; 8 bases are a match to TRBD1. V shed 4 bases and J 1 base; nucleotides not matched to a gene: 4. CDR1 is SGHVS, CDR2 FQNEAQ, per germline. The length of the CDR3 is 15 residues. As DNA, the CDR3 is TGTGCCAGCAGCTACCTGACAGGGGGCACAGATACGCAGTATTTT. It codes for CASSYLTGGTDTQYF.

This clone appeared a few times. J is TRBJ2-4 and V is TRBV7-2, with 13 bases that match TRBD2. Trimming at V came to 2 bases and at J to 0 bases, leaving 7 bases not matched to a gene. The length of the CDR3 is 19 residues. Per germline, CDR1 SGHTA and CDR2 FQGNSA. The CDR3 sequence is CASSLRGLAGNLAKNIQYF. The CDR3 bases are TGTGCCAGCAGCTTAAGGGGACTAGCGGGAAACTTAGCCAAAAACATTCAGTACTTC.